This T cell receptor (beta chain) was sequenced during a study of blood T cell repertoires in COVID-19. Looking at the study overall: Donors in the United States, Italy and Spain gave samples during acute or convalescent COVID-19. Nucleic acid was either cDNA or gDNA, and it came from T cells, B-cell-depleted T cells, or PBMCs.

The germline V gene has CDR1 SEHNR and CDR2 FQNEAQ (reference sequence). Trimming cost V 5 bases and J 8 bases; bases outside gene matches: 14. The CDR3 length is 16 residues. In the source study's methods: Amplification from reference gene primers served as the basis for estimated nucleated cell counts. Repertoires were generated with immunoSEQ multiplex PCR, while TCRdb's copy carries only in-frame clones and drops some. That table gives V, J and clone size, and the DNA gave D and trimming. The sample lists around 88,000 clones, approximately 84% occurring once. V is TRBV7-9 and J is TRBJ2-1; 8 bases are shared with TRBD2. What was sequenced was peripheral blood. This receptor was identified in a woman of 80 years or more with acute or convalescent COVID-19. DNA for the CDR3: TGTGCCAGCAGCCCCCCACTAGCGGTACACAGTGATGAGCAGTTCTTC. Its translation: CASSPPLAVHSDEQFF.